This T cell receptor beta chain stems from a study of cytomegalovirus exposure and HLA in healthy donors. Study-wide points: For TCR beta chains, V- and J-gene trimming was later linked to a missense DCLRE1C variant.

Germline values: CDR1 SGHAT, CDR2 FQDESV (reference sequence). Losses at the gene ends were 6 bases for V and 0 bases for J; bases not matched to a gene: 10. The CDR3 spans 16 residues. The PCR used 60 Vbeta and 13 Jbeta primers. Assay: immunoSEQ multiplex PCR; the TCRdb copy retains only in-frame clones and omits some. Of 200,000 to 250,000 clones listed, under 85% are singletons. This clone has a single count. What it binds is not known. The chain combines TRBV11-1 with TRBJ2-7; 8 bases match TRBD1. Sequencing input: PBMCs. This clonotype was sampled from a man aged 50 or older in good health and CMV-seronegative. The CDR3 sequence: CASRPRGTGGSYEQYF. For the CDR3, the DNA is TGTGCCAGCAGGCCTCGGGGGACAGGAGGCTCCTACGAGCAGTACTTC.